The 21 T cell receptor beta chains presented below share a single source sample, sequenced in a study of radiation and T cells in renal cell carcinoma. Sequenced by immunoSEQ multiplex PCR; TCRdb stores in-frame clones only, minus some. Here the sample spans about 150,000 clones, roughly nine tenths being singletons. The time point here: baseline pretreatment blood. The treatment is: 15 Gy SBRT to primary tumor, nephrectomy 4 weeks later. Sequences were derived from blood, sampled from a patient whose treatment included radiotherapy and nephrectomy. The receptors were gathered from a woman aged 70 to 79 with renal cell carcinoma.

This sequence joins TRBV5-1 and TRBJ2-7, with D uncertain. The CDR3 totals 15 residues. Germline CDR1 is SGHRS and CDR2 is YFSETQ. Deletions cut 4 bases from V and 3 bases from J, with 17 bases between. CDR3 nucleotides: TGCGCCAGCAGCCCGGAACGTCGGCAGATCTACGAGCAGTACTTC. Translated, it gives CASSPERRQIYEQYF. Combining the CDR3 with reference TRBV5-1 and TRBJ2-7 gives the whole variable domain KAGVTQTPRYLIKTRGQQVTLSCSPISGHRSVSWYQQTPGQGLQFLFEYFSETQRNKGNFPGRFSGRQFSNSRSEMNVSTLELGDSALYLCASSPERRQIYEQYFGPGTRLTVT.

The chain links TRBV7-2 to TRBJ2-1; TRBD2 matches at 8 bases. The germline V gene encodes CDR1 SGHTA and CDR2 FQGNSA. Trimming removed 0 bases from V and 4 bases from J; junction bases left unmatched: 11. This CDR3 contains 18 residues. The CDR3 sequence: CASSLARSGGLGYNEQFF. Written as DNA, the CDR3 is TGTGCCAGCAGCTTAGCGCGGAGCGGGGGTCTCGGTTACAATGAGCAGTTCTTC. The whole variable domain, remainder taken from reference TRBV7-2 and TRBJ2-1, is GAGVSQSPSNKVTEKGKDVELRCDPISGHTALYWYRQSLGQGLEFLIYFQGNSAPDKSGLPSDRFSAERTGGSVSTLTIQRTQQEDSAVYLCASSLARSGGLGYNEQFFGPGTRLTVL.

The gene calls are TRBV10-3 and TRBJ2-1, with D perhaps TRBD1 (5 bases). The CDR3 loop spans 11 amino acids. Trimming stripped 4 bases from V and 8 bases from J, with 6 bases between. From germline, CDR1 is ENHRY and CDR2 SYGVKD. The CDR3 here is CAISGGDEQFF. DNA for the CDR3: TGTGCCATCAGTGGGGGCGATGAGCAGTTCTTC.

The chain has TRBV30 and TRBJ1-5; no reliable D call. The length of the CDR3 is 13 residues. The V and J ends lost 5 bases and 0 bases respectively, with 8 bases between them. Germline assignment: CDR1 GTSNPN and CDR2 SVGIG (reference sequence). The CDR3 protein is CAWSAYSNQPQHF. CDR3 sequence (DNA): TGTGCCTGGTCAGCATATAGCAATCAGCCCCAGCATTTT.

The chain employs TRBV11-2 and TRBJ2-4; TRBD1 matches 8 bases. Germline V CDR1 and CDR2: SGHAT, FQNNGV. V shed 3 bases and J 6 bases; nucleotides not matched to a gene: 13. This CDR3 region has 17 residues. Here the CDR3 reads CASSLRRGHGLRNIQYF. CDR3 nucleotide sequence: TGTGCCAGCAGCTTGCGCAGGGGGCATGGACTCAGAAACATTCAGTACTTC. Using reference TRBV11-2 and TRBJ2-4 for the parts outside the CDR3, the full variable domain is EAGVAQSPRYKIIEKRQSVAFWCNPISGHATLYWYQQILGQGPKLLIQFQNNGVVDDSQLPKDRFSAERLKGVDSTLKIQPAKLEDSAVYLCASSLRRGHGLRNIQYFGAGTRLSVL.

This clone was detected only once. This chain joins TRBV5-4 and TRBJ2-1; D ambiguous. The germline CDR1 and CDR2 sequences are SGHNT and YYREEE (reference sequence). CDR3 length: 16 amino acids. Trimming removed 1 base from V and 4 bases from J, with 15 bases in between. The CDR3 DNA is TGTGCCAGCAGCTTGCCCGGCAGGAATGATTACAATGAGCAGTTCTTC. The encoded protein is CASSLPGRNDYNEQFF.

The J gene is TRBJ2-3, the V gene TRBV9; no clear D gene. Germline CDR1 and CDR2: SGDLS and YYNGEE. V gave up 2 bases and J gave up 2 bases, with 6 bases separating them. This CDR3 is 13 amino acids long. The CDR3: CASSVAFTDTQYF. The CDR3 DNA follows: TGTGCCAGCAGCGTGGCCTTCACAGATACGCAGTATTTT.

The gene calls are TRBV7-2 and TRBJ1-5; no firm D call. The CDR3 extends over 15 amino acids. The V and J ends lost 2 bases and 2 bases respectively, with 10 bases between them. CDR1 and CDR2 from the germline V gene are SGHTA and FQGNSA. Written as DNA, the CDR3 is TGTGCCAGCAGCTTAAACGCGAGGGGCAATCAGCCCCAGCATTTT. It codes for CASSLNARGNQPQHF.

The J gene is TRBJ2-5, the V gene TRBV7-2, with D unclear. CDR1 is SGHTA, CDR2 FQGNSA, per germline. Trimming removed 5 bases at V and 3 bases at J, with 13 bases between. CDR3 length: 14 amino acids. CDR3 DNA: TGTGCCAGCAGCCCTGGCATTGTAGAAGAGACCCAGTACTTC. Its protein product is CASSPGIVEETQYF.

The V gene is TRBV7-3, the J gene TRBJ2-3; TRBD2 might be the D (5 bases). Germline assignment: CDR1 SGHTA and CDR2 FQGTGA. This CDR3 region has 14 residues. V was pared by 2 bases and J by 2 bases, with 8 bases between. CDR3 sequence: CASSLSSYTDTQYF. The CDR3 nucleotides are TGTGCCAGCAGCTTATCTAGCTACACAGATACGCAGTATTTT.

The genes are TRBV6-9 and TRBJ1-6; the D gene is possibly TRBD1 (5 bases). The ends were cut back, 6 bases at V and 5 bases at J, with 11 bases in the middle. Germline values: CDR1 MNHGY, CDR2 SVAAGI. CDR3 length: 14 amino acids. CDR3 sequence (DNA): TGTGCCAGCAGGGGGCCCCGGAATAATTCACCCCTCCACTTT. Its protein product is CASRGPRNNSPLHF.

V is TRBV6-5 and J is TRBJ1-6; a weak D match, TRBD1 (6 bases). Germline CDR1 reads MNHEY; CDR2 reads SVGAGI. Trimming stripped 5 bases from V and 8 bases from J, with 10 bases between. The length of the CDR3 is 13 residues. The CDR3 sequence is CASSRDIYSPLHF. The CDR3 DNA sequence: TGTGCCAGCAGTAGGGACATTTATTCACCCCTCCACTTT.

J is TRBJ1-3 and V is TRBV2, with a possible D match to TRBD1 (5 bases). V lost 5 bases and J lost 1, with 18 bases in between. Germline CDR1 is SNHLY and CDR2 is FYNNEI. The CDR3 totals 17 residues. The CDR3 nucleotides are TGTGCCAGCAGTCCCCTCGTACAGGCCATATCTGGAAACACCATATATTTT. Translated, it gives CASSPLVQAISGNTIYF.

V and J are TRBV9 and TRBJ2-2; D unclear. This CDR3 spans 15 amino acids. Trimming shortened V by 0 bases and J by 1 base, and 7 bases separated the two germline ends. CDR1 and CDR2 (germline): SGDLS, YYNGEE. CDR3 loop: CASSVGLLNTGELFF. In DNA form, the CDR3 reads TGTGCCAGCAGCGTAGGCCTACTGAACACCGGGGAGCTGTTTTTT. The variable domain in full, completed from reference TRBV9 and TRBJ2-2, reads DSGVTQTPKHLITATGQRVTLRCSPRSGDLSVYWYQQSLDQGLQFLIQYYNGEERAKGNILERFSAQQFPDLHSELNLSSLELGDSALYFCASSVGLLNTGELFFGEGSRLTVL.

The rearrangement joins TRBV5-1 to TRBJ1-3; 8 nucleotides align to TRBD1. The germline V gene has CDR1 SGHRS and CDR2 YFSETQ. The CDR3 consists of 15 residues. The V segment lost 0 bases and the J segment 3 bases; nucleotides outside the gene matches: 2. In nucleotides, the CDR3 is TGCGCCAGCAGCTTGGCAGGGGGCGATGGAAACACCATATATTTT. It encodes CASSLAGGDGNTIYF.

The rearrangement links TRBV7-2 to TRBJ1-6; D may be TRBD1 (5 bases). V lost 5 bases and J 11 bases, leaving 19 bases between the germline ends. The CDR3 totals 15 residues. Per germline, CDR1 SGHTA and CDR2 FQGNSA. The CDR3 region has the DNA TGTGCCAGCAGCACCAGGGACCACCGCGAGCCACCCCTCCACTTT. Its translation is CASSTRDHREPPLHF.

This rearrangement joins TRBV5-1 to TRBJ2-4, with D possibly called TRBD1 or TRBD2 (5 bases each). This CDR3 has 13 amino acids. V lost 2 bases to trimming and J lost 8 bases, with 11 bases between them. Germline loops: CDR1 SGHRS, CDR2 YFSETQ. CDR3 bases: TGCGCCAGCAGCTTAATGAGGGGACACATTCAGTACTTC. Translation: CASSLMRGHIQYF.

V usage is TRBV5-4 and J usage is TRBJ1-6; D not certain. Deletions cut 0 bases from V and 8 bases from J, with 3 bases between. CDR3 size: 12 residues. CDR1 and CDR2 from the germline V gene are SGHNT and YYREEE (reference sequence). The CDR3 sequence: CASSLVDSPLHF. The CDR3 coding sequence is TGTGCCAGCAGCTTGGTAGATTCACCCCTCCACTTT. The complete variable domain, with remaining parts taken from reference TRBV5-4 and TRBJ1-6, reads ETGVTQSPTHLIKTRGQQVTLRCSSQSGHNTVSWYQQALGQGPQFIFQYYREEENGRGNFPPRFSGLQFPNYSSELNVNALELDDSALYLCASSLVDSPLHFGNGTRLTVT.

The rearrangement links TRBV11-2 to TRBJ2-7; D possibly corresponds to TRBD1 (6 bases). This CDR3 spans 14 amino acids. Germline values: CDR1 SGHAT, CDR2 FQNNGV. Trimming took off 1 base at V and 3 bases at J, with 10 bases between the two ends. The CDR3 DNA follows: TGTGCCAGCAGCTTAGTGGGGGCCCTCTACGAGCAGTACTTC. It is translated as CASSLVGALYEQYF.

This clone was seen only once. V and J are TRBV29-1 and TRBJ2-5; D remains ambiguous. Germline V gene sequence: CDR1 SQVTM, CDR2 ANQGSEA. CDR3 size: 13 residues. The ends were cut back, 5 bases at V and 2 bases at J, with 12 bases in the middle. The CDR3 protein is CSVHRPPQETQYF. DNA for the CDR3: TGCAGCGTTCATAGGCCCCCTCAAGAGACCCAGTACTTC.

The genes are TRBV28 and TRBJ1-2, with 12 bases aligning to TRBD1. This CDR3 region has 14 residues. The V segment lost 6 bases and the J segment 10 bases; nucleotides outside the gene matches: 9. Germline loops: CDR1 MDHEN, CDR2 SYDVKM. The CDR3, as DNA: TGTGCCAGCAGAATCCCGGGACAGGGGGCTGACTACACCTTC. Its protein is CASRIPGQGADYTF.